These 30 T cell receptor beta chains were all obtained from the same sample, sequenced in a study of cytomegalovirus exposure and HLA in healthy donors. PCR involved 60 Vbeta and 13 Jbeta primers. Assay: immunoSEQ multiplex PCR; the TCRdb copy retains only in-frame clones and omits some. The sample yields 90,000 to 140,000 clones, around 80% seen once. The sample was PBMCs. The receptors derive from a male donor in good health and CMV-seronegative.

This sequence joins TRBV28 and TRBJ2-6; possible D gene TRBD1, 6 bases. The CDR3 has 17 amino acids. The V end lost 2 bases, the J end lost 0 bases, and 11 bases lay between the germline ends. The germline V gene encodes CDR1 MDHEN and CDR2 SYDVKM. CDR3 region: CASSLETGLSGANVLTF. In nucleotides, the CDR3 is TGTGCCAGCAGTTTAGAGACAGGCCTCTCTGGGGCCAACGTCCTGACTTTC. Full variable domain (outside the CDR3, taken from reference TRBV28 and TRBJ2-6): DVKVTQSSRYLVKRTGEKVFLECVQDMDHENMFWYRQDPGLGLRLIYFSYDVKMKEKGDIPEGYSVSREKKERFSLILESASTNQTSMYLCASSLETGLSGANVLTFGAGSRLTVL.

The J gene is TRBJ1-6, the V gene TRBV27; D gene uncertain. CDR1 MNHEY and CDR2 SMNVEV come from the germline V gene (reference sequence). The CDR3 has 15 amino acids. Trimming took off 0 bases at V and 8 bases at J, with 11 bases between the two ends. The chain's CDR3 is CASSLSPRLYSPLHF. The CDR3 DNA reads TGTGCCAGCAGTTTATCTCCCCGACTCTATTCACCCCTCCACTTT.

The chain couples TRBV6-5 to TRBJ2-1; 7 bases are a match to TRBD2. CDR3 size: 16 residues. J lost 5 bases, V lost 0 bases, and 7 bases had no gene match. The germline gives CDR1 MNHEY, CDR2 SVGAGI. The CDR3 loop reads CASSYSAGERNNEQFF. The CDR3 nucleotides read TGTGCCAGCAGTTACTCGGCGGGGGAAAGAAACAATGAGCAGTTCTTC.

The chain couples TRBV4-1 to TRBJ2-1; TRBD2 agrees at 10 bases. V shed 4 bases and J 8 bases; nucleotides not matched to a gene: 8. Germline-derived CDR1 and CDR2 are MGHRA and YSYEKL. This CDR3 is 15 amino acids long. CDR3 region: CASSPLAGVYHEQFF. The CDR3 coding sequence is TGCGCCAGCAGCCCCCTAGCGGGAGTTTACCATGAGCAGTTCTTC.

Notes on this clone: The identical CDR3 is also encoded by other nucleotide sequences in the sample. The chain employs TRBV19 and TRBJ1-5; the match to TRBD1 covers 8 bases. With V trimmed by 3 bases and J by 0 bases, 1 base remained unmatched. The CDR3 contains 15 residues. CDR1 is LNHDA, CDR2 SQIVND, per germline (reference sequence). CDR3 bases: TGTGCCAGTAGTATTGGACAGGGTAGCAATCAGCCCCAGCATTTT. It specifies CASSIGQGSNQPQHF.

This clone was counted once. This chain uses TRBV7-3 with TRBJ1-1, with D maybe TRBD1 (6 bases). Per germline, CDR1 SGHTA and CDR2 FQGTGA. This CDR3 is built from 14 residues. Trimming removed 5 bases at V and 5 bases at J, with 15 bases between. CDR3 region: CASSPGAGSTEAFF. DNA of the CDR3: TGTGCCAGCAGCCCAGGGGCAGGGAGTACTGAAGCTTTCTTT.

This clone is a singleton in its sample. The chain is built from TRBV19 and TRBJ2-3; 7 bases map to TRBD2. CDR1 and CDR2 (germline): LNHDA, SQIVND (reference sequence). V gave up 4 bases and J gave up 0 bases; unmatched junction bases: 4. CDR3 length: 15 residues. CDR3 protein: CASSNSGYSTDTQYF. For the CDR3, the DNA is TGTGCCAGTAGTAATAGCGGGTACAGCACAGATACGCAGTATTTT.

This clone has a single count. The genes are TRBV19 and TRBJ1-5; no firm D call. V lost 6 bases and J lost 1, with 19 bases in between. This CDR3 region has 17 residues. Germline V lookup: CDR1 LNHDA, CDR2 SQIVND (reference sequence). CDR3 coding DNA: TGTGCCAGTAGCTATCCTAGACGGGGTTTAAGCAATCAGCCCCAGCATTTT. Translating gives CASSYPRRGLSNQPQHF.

V is TRBV28 and J is TRBJ2-7; D not certain. Trimming pared 10 bases from V and 2 bases from J, leaving 24 bases between. From germline, CDR1 is MDHEN and CDR2 SYDVKM. CDR3 length: 16 amino acids. The CDR3 here is CATQTGSPLLPYEQYF. CDR3 DNA sequence: TGTGCCACTCAAACCGGGTCCCCGTTATTGCCCTACGAGCAGTACTTC.

The CDR3 sequence: CASSLRGGQGLYGYTF. The CDR3 nucleotides are TGTGCCAGCAGTTTACGAGGGGGTCAGGGCCTATATGGCTACACCTTC. The rearrangement joins TRBV28 to TRBJ1-2; D perhaps matches TRBD1 (6 bases). The V gene's germline CDR1 is MDHEN and CDR2 SYDVKM. This CDR3 comprises 16 residues. V dropped 2 bases and J dropped 5 bases, with 18 bases sitting between them.

The V gene is TRBV6-6, the J gene TRBJ1-1; D is possibly TRBD1 (5 bases). Trimming pared 1 base from V and 10 bases from J, leaving 13 bases between. This CDR3 region has 13 residues. CDR1 and CDR2 (germline): MNHNY, SVGAGI (reference sequence). CDR3: CASSYFGRRGAFF. CDR3 nucleotides: TGTGCCAGCAGTTACTTCGGCAGGAGGGGAGCTTTCTTT.

J is TRBJ2-7 and V is TRBV27; D is possibly TRBD2 (5 bases). The CDR3 covers 14 residues. V shed 4 bases and J shed 3 bases, with 13 bases lying between them. The V gene's germline CDR1 is MNHEY and CDR2 SMNVEV (reference sequence). The DNA for the CDR3 is TGTGCCAGCAGTTCGGCCCCGGGAAACTACGAGCAGTACTTC. Translation gives CASSSAPGNYEQYF.

This clone was seen only a few times. CDR3 protein: CASSSLTGKTEAFF. The CDR3 nucleotides read TGTGCCAGCAGTTCACTAACAGGGAAGACTGAAGCTTTCTTT. The V call is TRBV27, the J call TRBJ1-1; TRBD1 is a possible D gene (6 bases). This CDR3 is built from 14 residues. The V end lost 4 bases, the J end lost 5 bases, and 14 bases lay between the germline ends. The V gene's germline CDR1 is MNHEY and CDR2 SMNVEV (reference sequence).

V usage is TRBV7-7 and J usage is TRBJ2-1; D unclear. V was trimmed by 0 bases and J by 3 bases, leaving 6 bases between them. The germline V gene encodes CDR1 SSHAT and CDR2 FNYEAQ (reference sequence). The CDR3 is made up of 14 amino acids. The CDR3 is CASSLAGVYNEQFF. CDR3 nucleotides: TGTGCCAGCAGCTTAGCGGGCGTCTACAATGAGCAGTTCTTC.

This clone was found a few times. The CDR3 spells CSVHVAGVQDTQYF. CDR3 nucleotide sequence: TGCAGCGTACATGTAGCGGGAGTACAAGATACGCAGTATTTT. J is TRBJ2-3 and V is TRBV29-1; 9 bases fit TRBD2. Germline V gene sequence: CDR1 SQVTM, CDR2 ANQGSEA. V trimming: 6 bases; J trimming: 5 bases; junction bases outside the gene matches: 9. This CDR3 comprises 14 residues.

The chain recombines TRBV15 with TRBJ2-3, with 10 bases identical to TRBD2. The V segment lost 0 bases and the J segment 6 bases; nucleotides outside the gene matches: 12. CDR3 length equals 18 residues. From germline, CDR1 is LNHNV and CDR2 YYDKDF (reference sequence). The CDR3 DNA is TGTGCCACCAGCAGAGATGCCTCTGCTAGCGGGAGTTTCGATACGCAGTATTTT. This encodes CATSRDASASGSFDTQYF.

The V call is TRBV7-2, the J call TRBJ2-5, with 7 bases fitting TRBD2. The CDR3 sequence is 16 residues long. The V gene's germline CDR1 is SGHTA and CDR2 FQGNSA. V dropped 3 bases and J dropped 4; count of bases not matched to a gene: 11. CDR3 DNA: TGTGCCAGCAGCTTTAGGGACGGGCGGGAGCGAGAGACCCAGTACTTC. Protein product: CASSFRDGRERETQYF.

The V call is TRBV5-6, the J call TRBJ1-2; 10 bases map to TRBD1. This CDR3 has 15 residues. V lost 4 bases, J lost 4 bases, and 7 bases stayed unmatched. Germline lookup yields CDR1 SGHDT and CDR2 YYEEEE. The CDR3 protein is CASSAGQGNAYGYTF. DNA of the CDR3: TGTGCCAGCAGCGCGGGACAGGGGAACGCCTATGGCTACACCTTC.

This chain links TRBV5-1 with TRBJ2-2, with 7 bases aligning to TRBD1. Germline V gives CDR1 SGHRS, CDR2 YFSETQ. The CDR3 totals 16 residues. After removal of 0 bases from V and 6 bases from J, the junction contained 8 bases not matched to a gene. The CDR3 DNA reads TGCGCCAGCAGCTTGGCCGGGGACAGAGTCGCCGGGGAGCTGTTTTTT. Amino acid sequence: CASSLAGDRVAGELFF.

CDR3 in amino acids: CASSVGAGGEIDEQFF. For the CDR3, the DNA is TGTGCCAGCAGCGTAGGAGCGGGAGGGGAGATCGATGAGCAGTTCTTC. This rearrangement joins TRBV9 to TRBJ2-1; 10 bases agree with TRBD2. Germline V gene data show CDR1 as SGDLS and CDR2 as YYNGEE. Trimming cost V 0 bases and J 8 bases; bases outside gene matches: 8. This CDR3 has 16 residues.

This clone was picked up a small number of times. J is TRBJ2-1 and V is TRBV4-2; the D gene is possibly TRBD2 (6 bases). The length of the CDR3 is 13 residues. Germline loops: CDR1 LGHNA, CDR2 YNFKEQ. The V end was cut by 4 bases, the J end by 6 bases, with 10 bases between. CDR3 nucleotide sequence: TGTGCCAGCAGCCCGCCGCGGGGCAATGAGCAGTTCTTC. This gives the protein CASSPPRGNEQFF.

This rearrangement joins TRBV7-3 to TRBJ1-5; D ambiguous. With 5 bases removed from V and 7 bases from J, the gap between germline ends came to 12 bases. CDR3 size: 13 residues. Germline assignment: CDR1 SGHTA and CDR2 FQGTGA. CDR3 protein: CASSAGSGQPQHF. In DNA form, the CDR3 reads TGTGCCAGCAGCGCGGGGAGCGGGCAGCCCCAGCATTTT.

The chain recombines TRBV2 with TRBJ2-7, with 9 nucleotides matching TRBD1. There are 14 residues in the CDR3. From germline, CDR1 is SNHLY and CDR2 FYNNEI. Losses at the gene ends were 7 bases for V and 4 bases for J; bases not matched to a gene: 8. For the CDR3, the DNA is TGTGCCAGCAAGCAGGGACAGGGAGCTTACGAGCAGTACTTC. Amino acid sequence: CASKQGQGAYEQYF.

This clone was recorded only once. This chain uses TRBV30 with TRBJ1-3; TRBD1 matches at 7 bases. Germline V lookup: CDR1 GTSNPN, CDR2 SVGIG (reference sequence). The CDR3 has 14 residues. After removal of 1 base from V and 4 bases from J, the junction contained 4 bases not matched to a gene. The CDR3 region is CAWSGTGRGNTIYF. CDR3 nucleotides: TGTGCCTGGAGTGGGACAGGTCGAGGAAACACCATATATTTT.

This chain uses TRBV5-4 with TRBJ2-1; D is possibly TRBD2 (5 bases). Trimming pared 3 bases from V and 7 bases from J, leaving 14 bases between. The CDR3 has 14 amino acids. Germline V lookup: CDR1 SGHNT, CDR2 YYREEE (reference sequence). For the CDR3, the DNA is TGTGCCAGCAGCTGGACTTCCAGTCCGAATGAGCAGTTCTTC. Its translation: CASSWTSSPNEQFF. The full variable domain, in which reference TRBV5-4 and TRBJ2-1 provide the parts outside the CDR3, is ETGVTQSPTHLIKTRGQQVTLRCSSQSGHNTVSWYQQALGQGPQFIFQYYREEENGRGNFPPRFSGLQFPNYSSELNVNALELDDSALYLCASSWTSSPNEQFFGPGTRLTVL.

V gene TRBV25-1 combines with J gene TRBJ2-3, with 8 bases matching TRBD1. The CDR3 extends over 15 amino acids. V was pared by 5 bases and J by 5 bases, with 9 bases of the junction left unmatched. Per the germline V gene, CDR1 is MGHDK and CDR2 is SYGVNS. The CDR3 sequence: CASSPLGTGQDTQYF. The CDR3 DNA follows: TGTGCCAGCAGTCCCTTGGGGACAGGCCAAGATACGCAGTATTTT.

The chain has TRBV5-5 and TRBJ2-7, with D hard to call. Per germline, CDR1 SGHKS and CDR2 YYEKEE (reference sequence). The CDR3 runs 14 residues. V was trimmed by 0 bases and J by 6 bases, leaving 13 bases between them. The DNA for the CDR3 is TGTGCCAGCAGCTTGGAGCGAGGTGTCTCCGAGCAGTACTTC. This encodes CASSLERGVSEQYF.

The chain couples TRBV28 to TRBJ1-3; 7 nucleotides match TRBD1. This CDR3 spans 16 amino acids. V lost 3 bases to trimming and J lost 1 base; unmatched junction nucleotides: 6. Germline V gene data show CDR1 as MDHEN and CDR2 as SYDVKM. CDR3 sequence (DNA): TGTGCCAGCAGTTTCCTCCAGGGGGTATCTGGAAACACCATATATTTT. Protein product: CASSFLQGVSGNTIYF.

This chain joins TRBV19 and TRBJ2-7; 13 nucleotides agree with TRBD2. This CDR3 has 15 residues. CDR1 is LNHDA, CDR2 SQIVND, per germline (reference sequence). The junction had 10 bases not matched to a gene; V was cut back by 6 bases and J by 8 bases. For the CDR3, the DNA is TGTGCCAGTAGCCGGACTAGCGGGAGCCAAACAAAGCAGTACTTC. Translation: CASSRTSGSQTKQYF.

CDR3 nucleotides: TGTGCCAGCAGTAGGGACACCGCCGGCACCGGGGAGCTGTTTTTT. Amino acid sequence: CASSRDTAGTGELFF. The rearrangement uses TRBV27 and TRBJ2-2; D possibly corresponds to TRBD1 (6 bases). CDR1 is MNHEY and CDR2 is SMNVEV in the germline V gene (reference sequence). The V gene lost 5 bases and the J gene lost 4 bases, with 14 bases spanning the gap. This CDR3 comprises 15 residues.